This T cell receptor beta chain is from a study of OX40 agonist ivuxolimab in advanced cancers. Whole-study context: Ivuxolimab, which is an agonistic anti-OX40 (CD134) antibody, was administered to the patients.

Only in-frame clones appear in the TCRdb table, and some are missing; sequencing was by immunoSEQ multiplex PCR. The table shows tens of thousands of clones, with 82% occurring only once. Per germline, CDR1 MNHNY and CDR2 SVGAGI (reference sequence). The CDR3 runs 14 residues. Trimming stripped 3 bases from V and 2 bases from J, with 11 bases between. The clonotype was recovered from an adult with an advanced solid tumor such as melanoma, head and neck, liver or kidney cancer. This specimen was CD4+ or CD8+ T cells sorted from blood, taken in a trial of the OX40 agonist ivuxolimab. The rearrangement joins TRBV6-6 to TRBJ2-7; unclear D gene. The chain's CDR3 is CASSYFGGTYEQYF. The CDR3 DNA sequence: TGTGCCAGCAGTTATTTTGGCGGTACCTACGAGCAGTACTTC.